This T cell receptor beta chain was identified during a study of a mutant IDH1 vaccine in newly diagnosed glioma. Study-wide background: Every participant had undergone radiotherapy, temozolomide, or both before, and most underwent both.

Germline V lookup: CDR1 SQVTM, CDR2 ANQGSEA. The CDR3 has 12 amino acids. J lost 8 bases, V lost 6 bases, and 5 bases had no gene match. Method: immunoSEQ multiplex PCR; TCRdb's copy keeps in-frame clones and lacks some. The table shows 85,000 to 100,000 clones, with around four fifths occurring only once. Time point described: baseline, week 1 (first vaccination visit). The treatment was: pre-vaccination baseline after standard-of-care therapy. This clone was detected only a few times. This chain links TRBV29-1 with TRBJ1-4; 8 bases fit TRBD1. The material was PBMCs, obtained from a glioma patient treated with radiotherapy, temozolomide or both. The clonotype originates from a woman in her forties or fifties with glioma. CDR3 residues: CSVRGQAEKLFF. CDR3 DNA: TGCAGCGTGCGGGGACAGGCGGAAAAACTGTTTTTT.